Presented here are 2 T cell receptor beta chains from one specimen sequenced in a study of cytotoxic CD8 clonotypes in ibrutinib-treated CLL. Assay: immunoSEQ multiplex PCR; the TCRdb copy retains only in-frame clones and omits some. The sample carries roughly 250,000 clones, 60% to 75% recorded once. The sequences come from PBMCs, collected after 24 months of ibrutinib treatment. Source of these receptors: a human donor with chronic lymphocytic leukemia.

CDR3 sequence (DNA): TGTGCCAGCAGCTTAACGGGACTAGAAGGCAATGAGCAGTTCTTC. It yields the protein CASSLTGLEGNEQFF. The chain has TRBV7-3 and TRBJ2-1, with 8 nucleotides matching TRBD2. Germline CDR1 SGHTA, CDR2 FQGTGA. The CDR3 consists of 15 residues. Unmatched junction bases numbered 4, after V lost 0 bases and J lost 6 bases.

This rearrangement joins TRBV6-9 to TRBJ2-2; the match to TRBD2 covers 11 bases. The CDR3 totals 23 residues. Trimming at V came to 4 bases and at J to 0 bases, leaving 22 bases not matched to a gene. Germline CDR1 and CDR2: MNHGY and SVAAGI. The CDR3 loop is CASSSPGQQLAGATVANTGELFF. The CDR3 DNA reads TGTGCCAGCAGTTCACCGGGACAACAACTAGCGGGAGCGACAGTAGCGAACACCGGGGAGCTGTTTTTT.